The sequence of this T cell receptor (beta chain) was determined in a study of OX40 agonist ivuxolimab in advanced cancers. Study information: All patients had ivuxolimab intravenously every 2 weeks at 0.01 to 10 mg/kg.

Exclusion of a patient followed from autoimmune disease history or systemic immunosuppression. Turning to this clone: The antigen is not known.

Findings and caveats of the study: Circulating CD4+ and CD8+ T cells showed clonal expansion by week 6 at 0.1 to 3.0 mg/kg.

Between the trimmed V and J ends, which lost 5 bases and 0 bases, there was a span of 8 bases. The CDR3 runs 14 residues. Germline CDR1 and CDR2: SNHLY and FYNNEI. Generated by immunoSEQ multiplex PCR, the TCRdb table keeps only in-frame clones and is missing some. This sample has some 65,000 clones, with around 90% found just once. The J gene is TRBJ2-1, the V gene TRBV2; D remains ambiguous. The TCR sequence derives from an adult with an advanced solid tumor such as melanoma, head and neck, liver or kidney cancer. This material consisted of CD4+ or CD8+ T cells sorted from blood, taken in a trial of the OX40 agonist ivuxolimab. CDR3 coding DNA: TGTGCCAGCAGTATCCAGAGCTCCTACAATGAGCAGTTCTTC. It codes for CASSIQSSYNEQFF.